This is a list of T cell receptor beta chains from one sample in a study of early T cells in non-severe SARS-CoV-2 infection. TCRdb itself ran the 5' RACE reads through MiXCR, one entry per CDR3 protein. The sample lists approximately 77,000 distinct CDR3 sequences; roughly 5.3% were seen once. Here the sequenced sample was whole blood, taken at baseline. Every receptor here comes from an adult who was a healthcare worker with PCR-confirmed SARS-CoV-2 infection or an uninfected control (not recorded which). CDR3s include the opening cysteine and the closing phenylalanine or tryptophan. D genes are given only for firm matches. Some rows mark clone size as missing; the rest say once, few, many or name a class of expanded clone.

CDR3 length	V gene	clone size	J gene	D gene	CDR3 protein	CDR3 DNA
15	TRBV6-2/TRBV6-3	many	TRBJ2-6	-	CASSYDSSGANVLTF	TGTGCCAGCAGTTACGACAGCTCTGGGGCCAACGTCCTGACTTTC
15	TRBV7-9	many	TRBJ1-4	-	CASSLLGSGGEKLFF	TGTGCCAGCAGCTTACTTGGCAGCGGTGGGGAAAAACTGTTTTTT
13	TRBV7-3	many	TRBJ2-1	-	CASSPKGSDEQFF	TGTGCCAGCAGCCCTAAGGGGAGTGATGAGCAGTTCTTC
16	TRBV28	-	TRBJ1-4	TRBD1	CASSRDRGTGNEKLFF	TGTGCCAGCAGCCGGGACAGGGGTACCGGGAATGAAAAACTGTTTTTT
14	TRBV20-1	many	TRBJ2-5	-	CSARDGQAGETQYF	TGCAGTGCTAGAGATGGGCAAGCCGGGGAGACCCAGTACTTC
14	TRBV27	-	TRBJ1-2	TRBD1	CASFPGQGSYGYTF	TGTGCCAGCTTCCCGGGACAGGGCTCCTATGGCTACACCTTC
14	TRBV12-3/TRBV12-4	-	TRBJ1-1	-	CASSRNGGNTEAFF	TGTGCCAGCAGTCGTAACGGGGGCAACACTGAAGCTTTCTTT
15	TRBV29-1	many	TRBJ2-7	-	CSVEDQGFFGYEQYF	TGCAGCGTTGAAGATCAGGGGTTTTTCGGATACGAGCAGTACTTC
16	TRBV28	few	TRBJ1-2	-	CASSNPFGQANYGYTF	TGTGCCAGCAGCAACCCCTTTGGCCAAGCTAACTATGGCTACACCTTC
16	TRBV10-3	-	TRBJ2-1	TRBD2	CAISEPGTSGDNEQFF	TGTGCCATCAGTGAGCCAGGGACTAGCGGAGACAATGAGCAGTTCTTC
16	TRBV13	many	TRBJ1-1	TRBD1	CASSSRHHTGEPEAFF	TGTGCCAGCAGCTCACGCCATCATACAGGGGAGCCTGAAGCTTTCTTT
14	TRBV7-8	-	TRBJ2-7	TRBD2	CASSPPGGSYEQYF	TGTGCCAGCAGCCCCCCGGGCGGGAGTTACGAGCAGTACTTC
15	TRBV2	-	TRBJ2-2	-	CASSVNWGRAGELFF	TGTGCCAGCAGTGTAAACTGGGGACGCGCCGGGGAGCTGTTTTTT
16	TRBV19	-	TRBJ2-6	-	CASSPGRRSGANVLTF	TGTGCCAGTAGCCCCGGACGGCGCTCTGGGGCCAACGTCCTGACTTTC
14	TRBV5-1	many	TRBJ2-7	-	CASSFRLDPGEQYF	TGCGCCAGCAGCTTCCGGCTAGATCCAGGCGAGCAGTACTTC
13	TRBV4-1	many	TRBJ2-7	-	CASSQTEKDEQYF	TGCGCCAGCAGCCAAACTGAGAAGGACGAGCAGTACTTC
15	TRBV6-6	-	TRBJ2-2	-	CASSYSRTNTGELFF	TGTGCCAGCAGTTACAGCAGGACGAACACCGGGGAGCTGTTTTTT
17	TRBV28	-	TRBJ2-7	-	CASRPSSMPGNPYEQYF	TGTGCCAGCAGACCCAGTTCAATGCCAGGGAACCCCTACGAGCAGTACTTC
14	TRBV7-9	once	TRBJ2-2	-	CASSLVYTTGELFF	TGTGCCAGCAGCTTAGTATACACCACCGGGGAGCTGTTTTTT
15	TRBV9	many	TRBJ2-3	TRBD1	CASSVKDRYTDTQYF	TGTGCCAGCAGCGTAAAGGACAGGTACACAGATACGCAGTATTTT
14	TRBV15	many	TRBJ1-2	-	CATSRAGGNYGYTF	TGTGCCACCAGCAGGGCAGGAGGAAACTATGGCTACACCTTC
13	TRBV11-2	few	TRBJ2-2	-	CAGGGLNTGELFF	TGTGCCGGGGGTGGTCTGAACACCGGGGAGCTGTTTTTT
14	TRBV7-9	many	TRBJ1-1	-	CASRLDTGTSEAFF	TGTGCCAGCAGACTAGATACCGGGACCTCAGAAGCTTTCTTT
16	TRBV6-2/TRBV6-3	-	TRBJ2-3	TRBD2	CASSYPGLISTDTQYF	TGTGCCAGCAGTTACCCGGGACTAATTAGCACAGATACGCAGTATTTT
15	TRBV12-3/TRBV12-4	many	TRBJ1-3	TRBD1	CASSARTGAGNTIYF	TGTGCCAGCAGTGCCCGGACAGGCGCTGGAAACACCATATATTTT
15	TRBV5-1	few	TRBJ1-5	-	CASSLDGRYDQPQHF	TGCGCCAGCAGCTTGGATGGGCGTTACGATCAGCCCCAGCATTTT
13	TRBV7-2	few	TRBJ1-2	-	CASTQTRNYGYTF	TGTGCCAGCACCCAAACACGAAACTATGGCTACACCTTC
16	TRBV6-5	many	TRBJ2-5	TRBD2	CASSSGTSGPQETQYF	TGTGCCAGCAGTTCCGGGACTAGCGGACCCCAAGAGACCCAGTACTTC
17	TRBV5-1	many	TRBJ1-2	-	CASSLAGTPVANYGYTF	TGCGCCAGCAGCTTGGCCGGGACCCCCGTCGCTAACTATGGCTACACCTTC
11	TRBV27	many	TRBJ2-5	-	CASTLGETQYF	TGTGCCAGCACCCTGGGGGAGACCCAGTACTTC
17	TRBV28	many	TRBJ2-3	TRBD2	CASSSARASGNTDTQYF	TGTGCCAGCAGTTCCGCCAGGGCTAGCGGGAACACAGATACGCAGTATTTT
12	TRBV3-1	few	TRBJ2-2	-	CASSLFTGELFF	TGTGCCAGCAGCCTGTTTACCGGGGAGCTGTTTTTT
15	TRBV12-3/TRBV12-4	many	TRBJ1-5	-	CASSLGLSGNQPQHF	TGTGCCAGCAGTTTAGGTCTCTCTGGCAATCAGCCCCAGCATTTT
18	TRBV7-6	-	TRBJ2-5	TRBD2	CASSLGVSSGAKQETQYF	TGTGCCAGCAGCTTAGGCGTATCTAGCGGGGCTAAACAAGAGACCCAGTACTTC
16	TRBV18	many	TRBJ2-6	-	CASSPGSPPGANVLTF	TGTGCCAGCTCACCAGGGTCCCCTCCTGGGGCCAACGTCCTGACTTTC
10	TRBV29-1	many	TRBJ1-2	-	CSVSREDYTF	TGCAGCGTTAGCAGGGAAGACTACACCTTC
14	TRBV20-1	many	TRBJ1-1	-	CSARDQGRNTEAFF	TGCAGTGCTAGAGATCAAGGACGTAACACTGAAGCTTTCTTT
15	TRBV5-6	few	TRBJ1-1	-	CASSFGSGGISEAFF	TGTGCCAGCAGCTTTGGATCCGGGGGGATCAGTGAAGCTTTCTTT
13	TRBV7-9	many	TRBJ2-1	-	CASATGSYNEQFF	TGTGCCAGCGCTACAGGGTCCTACAATGAGCAGTTCTTC
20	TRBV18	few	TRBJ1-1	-	CASSLPGLVEFWGRNTEAFF	TGTGCCAGCTCACTTCCGGGTCTGGTGGAGTTTTGGGGACGGAACACTGAAGCTTTCTTT
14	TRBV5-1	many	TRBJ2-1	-	CASRAGLASDEQFF	TGCGCCAGTAGGGCGGGACTGGCTTCAGATGAGCAGTTCTTC
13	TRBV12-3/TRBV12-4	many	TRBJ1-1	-	CASSFHGADEAFF	TGTGCCAGCAGTTTTCATGGGGCAGACGAAGCTTTCTTT
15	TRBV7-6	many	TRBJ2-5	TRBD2	CASSSGGDYQETQYF	TGTGCCAGCAGCTCCGGGGGGGATTACCAAGAGACCCAGTACTTC
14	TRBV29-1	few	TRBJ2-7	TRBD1	CSVERRQGGNEQYF	TGCAGCGTTGAAAGGCGACAGGGGGGTAACGAGCAGTACTTC
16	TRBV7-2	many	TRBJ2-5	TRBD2	CASSPKRLAEGETQYF	TGTGCCAGCAGCCCAAAAAGACTAGCCGAGGGAGAGACCCAGTACTTC
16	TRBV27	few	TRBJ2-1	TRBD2	CASSFSGGSSYNEQFF	TGTGCCAGCAGTTTCTCGGGCGGGAGCTCCTACAATGAGCAGTTCTTC
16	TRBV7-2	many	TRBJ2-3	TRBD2	CASSPPGLAARDTQYF	TGTGCCAGCAGCCCGCCGGGACTAGCGGCACGAGATACGCAGTATTTT
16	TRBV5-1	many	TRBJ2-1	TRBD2	CASSLVLAGDLYEQFF	TGCGCCAGCAGCTTGGTGCTAGCGGGAGATCTATATGAGCAGTTCTTC
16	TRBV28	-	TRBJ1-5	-	CASSLPQGTSNQPQHF	TGTGCCAGCAGTTTACCACAGGGCACGAGCAATCAGCCCCAGCATTTT
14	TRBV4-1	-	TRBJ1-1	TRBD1	CASSQRGTATEAFF	TGCGCCAGCAGCCAACGAGGGACAGCCACTGAAGCTTTCTTT
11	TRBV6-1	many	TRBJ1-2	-	CASSSTFGYTF	TGTGCCAGCAGCTCGACTTTCGGCTACACCTTC
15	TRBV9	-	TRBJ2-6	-	CASSVASSGANVLTF	TGTGCCAGCAGCGTAGCTAGCTCTGGGGCCAACGTCCTGACTTTC
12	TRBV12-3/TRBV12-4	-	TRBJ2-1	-	CASTYVDNEQFF	TGTGCCAGCACGTACGTCGACAATGAGCAGTTCTTC